The T cell receptor (beta chain) described here comes from a study of cytomegalovirus exposure and HLA in healthy donors (dated by TCRdb to 2017 to 2019). About the study as a whole: An earlier analysis of some 600 of the donors reported about 260 Gb of sequence data and 117 million unique TCR beta sequences obtained from about 170 million T cells. HLA typing covered class I and class II loci at four-digit resolution. Rather than using new phenotypic data, the later analysis identified candidate immune exposures from TCR beta sequences and from how often those sequences occurred across donors. The genetic ancestry cluster associated with self-reported Caucasian donors included about four fifths of the approximately 430 genotyped donors. To decide whether each TCR beta V gene segment behaved as functional or pseudogenic, an earlier analysis of nearly 600 of the donors relied on high-throughput TCR beta sequencing. Several DR-DQ haplotypes were treated as single units for association and clustering because of strong linkage in the cohort. Every discovery cohort repertoire had been produced on one sequencing platform. A later genetic analysis used genome-wide SNP genotypes for about three fifths of the 666 donors, treating that subset as a discovery cohort. To predict cytomegalovirus infection status, the study combined high-throughput TCR immunosequencing, statistical association of individual TCRs with disease status, and machine learning. An early release covering 550 to 700 HLA-typed donors comprised around 300 gigabases of sequencing data and around 85 million unique TCR sequences. Using immunosequencing, the study profiled T cell repertoires from fewer than 700 subjects and related those repertoires to cytomegalovirus serostatus. To study patterns of TCR occurrence, a later analysis re-analyzed previously published TCR beta repertoires from 500 to 850 donors and added high-resolution HLA genotyping. The study was designed to test whether signatures of past pathogen exposure could be identified by cataloging public T cell receptors. Donor age, sex, ethnicity and CMV serostatus were compiled alongside the repertoire data. Typing coverage varied by locus: roughly 620-640 donors for A, B, C, DRB1 and DQB1; roughly 510 for DQA1; over 600 for DPA1; under 490 for DPB1. A separate validation cohort of over a hundred different subjects was used in addition to the 666-subject first cohort. Among a few hundred genotyped donors of the cohort, an average of approximately 240,000 unique TCR beta nucleotide sequences were sequenced per donor, roughly 20% of them non-productive. General conclusions and limits of the study: Presence/absence analyses assumed roughly uniform sequencing depth across donors, an assumption that may not hold. Cytomegalovirus status was reported to be diagnosed by the classifier with high specificity and sensitivity in both the original and validation cohorts. Broadly in line with IMGT annotations, most TCR beta V segments showed up in productive rearrangements about 87% or about 30% of the time in an earlier analysis of about 500 of the donors. In this cohort, only TCR beta chains were sequenced, and detectable features were limited by the absence of alpha or paired-chain data. The earlier analysis of some 560 of the donors excluded some 16 rarely observed V segments, including chromosome 9 orphons, because counts were too low. In vitro tests confirmed that a few of the cytomegalovirus-associated TCR beta chains recognize cytomegalovirus antigens. A later analysis found that most CMV-associated TCR beta chains appeared HLA-restricted, with HLA associations seemingly driven largely by CMV exposure. Some IMGT-functional V segments, including TRBV6-2 and TRBV6-3, could not be told apart with the 87-base-pair reads, so those segments were excluded. It was suggested by the authors that the approach could potentially be generalized to other disease states and immunological phenotypes. An association between a missense DCLRE1C variant and V-gene and J-gene trimming of TCR beta chains was found in a later genetic analysis and replicated in an independent cohort. A total of about 180 TCR beta chains were listed by the study as associated with cytomegalovirus. A later analysis found that TCR association rates varied across HLA loci, with DRB1 alleles showing the most associated TCRs and HLA-C alleles the fewest. Correlated functional status among segregating V segments might reflect linkage disequilibrium, but an unknown experimental factor could not be ruled out. A further reported finding was that TCR beta sequences accurately predicted the HLA-A and HLA-B alleles for most subjects in the first cohort. Immune exposure information for the cohort was limited to CMV serostatus. While some public TCRs were present in many individuals, most TCR sequences turned up only very rarely across donors. A cluster of highly shared sequence variants was judged likely to be a technical artifact of the sequencing pipeline. A later genetic analysis reported fewer N-insertions in productive TCRs among donors in an Asian-associated ancestry cluster than the roughly 700-donor mean. Specific HLA alleles were associated with some 15,000 TCR beta sequences at a false discovery rate of 0.05 in a later analysis. A later analysis reported that several top co-occurrence clusters appeared linked to parvovirus B19, influenza, CMV and Epstein-Barr virus. Compared with equally common non-associated chains, HLA-associated TCR beta chains in a later analysis were more clonally expanded and had lower generation probabilities. When HLA alleles, especially DR and DQ, strongly co-occurred, attributing TCR associations to individual alleles was difficult. Because HLA typing was unavailable for some donors at each locus, only the typed subset was used in association tests.

This clone has a single count. The antigen it recognizes is unknown. No base qualities exist here, and no much larger clone lies one base off it. The cohort was made up of 666 healthy bone marrow donors. At the time of sampling, every cohort member was nominally healthy, though immune exposures that went unrecorded were likely present. The donor was CMV seronegative and belonged to the group of 352 seronegative cohort members. Each donor provided a peripheral blood sample, and peripheral blood mononuclear cells were used for TCR beta sequencing. Genomic DNA was extracted from the blood cell samples with the Qiagen DNeasy Blood Extraction Kit. Libraries were made using the immunoSEQ multiplex PCR assay. A mixture of 60 forward primers for TCR Vbeta segments and 13 reverse primers for TCR Jbeta segments was used in the multiplex PCR. The CDR3 region of rearranged TCR beta genes was amplified from genomic DNA by a multiplex PCR assay. On the Illumina HiSeq System, the amplified TCR beta libraries were sequenced as 87-base-pair reads. As for the authors' bioinformatics: A later analysis tallied around 87 million unique TCR beta chains across the 666 repertoires, and approximately 12 million of those chains were shared by two or more donors. To remove PCR and sequencing errors, raw reads were error-corrected and collapsed into unique sequences using a nearest-neighbor algorithm that merged closely related sequences. Alignment of CDR3 sequences to IMGT reference sequences was used to assign V, D and J gene segments. For a sequence to be retained, at least a six-nucleotide match to both a V gene segment and a J gene segment was required. A rearrangement was called productive if the CDR3 had no stop codons and remained in frame with V and J, and every other rearrangement was called non-productive. CDR3 was defined according to IMGT convention as the region running from the second conserved V-encoded cysteine to the conserved J-encoded phenylalanine. In an earlier analysis of around 640 of the donors, sequences lacking an unambiguous match to a single V gene segment were excluded. In an earlier analysis of several hundred of the donors, V segments were called functional above 56.7% productive rearrangements and were called segregating when the between-donor standard deviation exceeded 5%. A statistical classification framework was developed to diagnose cytomegalovirus status using the catalog of TCR beta chain sequences. In a later analysis, TCR nucleotide sequences were compared against IMGT/GENE-DB human TR gene sequences so that V and J genes could be assigned. Using the TCRdist pipeline, a later analysis assigned CDR3 sequences along with most-parsimonious VDJ recombination scenarios. In a later analysis, each TCR beta chain was defined by its CDR3 amino acid sequence together with its V-gene family, and reads lacking a unique V-gene family were excluded. In a later analysis, 500 to 700 highly shared, low-generation-probability nucleotide sequences were removed to address suspected cross-contamination and a sequencing artifact. In a later analysis, a clonal expansion index for each public chain was calculated from normalized within-repertoire ranks of inferred template counts. A later analysis computed generation probabilities with a VDJ recombination model fitted to out-of-frame rearrangements, and checked the results against IGoR. In a later analysis, TCR-TCR, TCR-HLA and TCR-CMV co-occurrence was scored with hypergeometric tests, and a repertoire-size bias correction was applied to TCR pairs. False discovery rates were estimated in a later analysis by permuting HLA or CMV assignments 20 times. In a later analysis, co-occurring TCRs were grouped with DBSCAN, and TCRdist sequence similarity was added when clustering was performed within HLA-allele-positive subsets. For co-occurrence clustering, repertoires with fewer than 30,000 or more than 120,000 public chains were excluded, along with about five repertoires with anomalous nucleotide sharing. Held by TCRdb, this immuneACCESS table contains in-frame sequences only and omits some clones. Under half of the omission traces to an unresolved V gene where checked; the cause of the rest is unknown. Clonal size and the V and J genes are those of that table, whereas D and trimming came from the DNA. The sample contains approximately 190,000 clones, approximately 78% of them found a single time. The ten most abundant clones make up under 0.9% of the sample.

The CDR3 goes from the cysteine to the phenylalanine over 15 residues. Only the CDR3 DNA is retained, 45 bases long and in frame from the first base. CDR1 ENHRY and CDR2 SYGVKD are derived from the germline V gene. V is clipped by 3 bases and J by 3 bases, and the sequence between their germline boundaries is 14 bases long. The sample was PBMCs. The source is a woman under 30 in good health and CMV-seronegative. The chain is assembled from TRBV10-3 and TRBJ2-5; TRBD1 is a possible D gene, resting on 6 matching bases. The CDR3 loop reads CAISDADSTEETQYF. The DNA sequence is given as TGTGCCATCAGTGACGCGGACAGTACCGAAGAGACCCAGTACTTC.